This T cell receptor beta chain is drawn from a study of T cell responses to AZD1222 COVID-19 vaccine. Trimming shortened V by 11 bases and J by 1 base, and 20 bases separated the two germline ends. Germline CDR1 is MNHEY and CDR2 is SVGAGI. The CDR3 spans 15 residues. Sequencing was performed with immunoSEQ multiplex PCR; in TCRdb, only in-frame clones are kept and a portion is missing. The profile shows over 85,000 clones, approximately 90% of them singletons. The chain has TRBV6-5 and TRBJ1-1; possible D gene TRBD1, 6 bases. The origin of this receptor is an adult in good health. Here the sequenced sample was peripheral blood, taken on day 0 of AZD1222 vaccination. CDR3 region: CAVEETGEANTEAFF. CDR3 bases: TGTGCCGTTGAAGAGACAGGAGAAGCGAACACTGAAGCTTTCTTT.